The entry that follows covers one TCR beta chain sequence. The table lists this clone with a few counts. There is no known antigen for this receptor. Per-nucleotide qualities are absent, and no much larger clonotype sits a single base away. The sample comes from a study of blood T cell repertoires in COVID-19 (dated by TCRdb to the early 2020s). With regard to the full study: Samples from collaborators originated in the United States, Italy and Spain and spanned both the acute and convalescent phases of COVID-19. The material from the prospective study consisted of cDNA or gDNA derived from T cells, B-cell-depleted T cells, or PBMCs. Deeply sampled blood TCRbeta repertoires from subjects exposed to, actively infected with, or recovered from COVID-19 were included in the dataset. The repertoires were released in a freely available public database intended as a resource for research on the immune response to SARS-CoV-2. The samples were drawn from the first 160 participants of the ongoing ImmuneRACE study and from 1,254 subjects provided by 6 global collaborators. Sample metadata almost always included a de-identified subject ID, COVID-19 status, age in years and sex. Where available, HLA class I and class II types were obtained from metadata supplied by the sample provider rather than from assay-based typing.

Study-wide findings and limitations: How much clinical and demographic metadata was included differed by source and by participant, and the metadata was provided uncurated.

The immunoSEQ Assay, a bias-controlled multiplex PCR, was used to amplify TCRbeta CDR3 regions from genomic DNA. The original pipeline was this. Nucleated cell counts per sample were estimated from amplification of reference gene primers within the assay. Sequence reads were collapsed and filtered to measure the absolute abundance of every unique TCRbeta CDR3 rearrangement. Productive Simpson clonality was computed per sample as the square root of Simpson's diversity index over productive rearrangements. TCRdb mirrors the immuneACCESS table, restricted to in-frame sequences. Some clones are absent from its copies; in checked studies, under half trace to an unresolved V gene, and the reason for the others is unknown. The V and J calls and the clone size are those of that table, but D and trimming were determined from the DNA. The sample contains some 170,000 clones, under 90% of them found a single time. The ten top clones hold roughly a fifth of the sample.

The germline V gene encodes CDR1 SNHLY and CDR2 FYNNEI. CDR3 length: 15 amino acids, cysteine to phenylalanine. Of all the DNA, just the CDR3 is kept, 45 bases in frame from base 1. V has 4 bases trimmed and J has 5 bases trimmed; junction bases matching no gene number 8. Each collaborating institution followed its own protocols to collect whole blood in K2EDTA tubes. Collaborator samples were shipped for TCRbeta analysis as frozen whole blood, isolated PBMCs, or DNA extracted from either sample type. The sample taken for sequencing was peripheral blood. Recombination connected TRBV2 to TRBJ2-7; 10 middle bases align to TRBD2. The sequence was collected from an elderly woman with acute or convalescent COVID-19. The CDR3 corresponds to CASSVPAGGRHEQYF. Here is the DNA: TGTGCCAGCAGTGTACCAGCGGGAGGGAGGCACGAGCAGTACTTC.